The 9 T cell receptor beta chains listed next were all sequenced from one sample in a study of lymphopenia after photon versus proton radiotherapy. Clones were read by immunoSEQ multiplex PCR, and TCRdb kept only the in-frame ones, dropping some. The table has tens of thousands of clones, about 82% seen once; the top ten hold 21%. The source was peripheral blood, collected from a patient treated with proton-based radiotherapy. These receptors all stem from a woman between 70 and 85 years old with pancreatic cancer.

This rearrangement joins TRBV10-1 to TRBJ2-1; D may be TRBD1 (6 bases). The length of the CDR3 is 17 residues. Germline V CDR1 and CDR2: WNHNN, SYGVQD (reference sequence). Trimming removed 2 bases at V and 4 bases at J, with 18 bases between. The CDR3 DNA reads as TGCGCCAGCAGTGAGGGCGACAGGTCCCTCCGATACAATGAGCAGTTCTTC. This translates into CASSEGDRSLRYNEQFF.

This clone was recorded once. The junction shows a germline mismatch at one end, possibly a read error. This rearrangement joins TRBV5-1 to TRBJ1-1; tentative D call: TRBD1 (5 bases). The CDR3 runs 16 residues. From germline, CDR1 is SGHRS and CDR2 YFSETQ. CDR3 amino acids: CASSLSSGRTNAEAFF. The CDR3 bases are TGCGCCAGCAGCTTGTCCTCGGGACGGACGAACGCTGAAGCTTTCTTT. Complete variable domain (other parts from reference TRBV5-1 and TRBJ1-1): KAGVTQTPRYLIKTRGQQVTLSCSPISGHRSVSWYQQTPGQGLQFLFEYFSETQRNKGNFPGRFSGRQFSNSRSEMNVSTLELGDSALYLCASSLSSGRTNAEAFFGQGTRLTVV.

This chain's CDR3 is CASRPQGGPREQYF. CDR3 DNA sequence: TGTGCCAGCAGACCACAGGGGGGGCCACGGGAGCAGTACTTC. The chain couples TRBV6-1 to TRBJ2-7; a possible D gene is TRBD1 (8 bases). V lost 6 bases to trimming and J lost 7 bases, with 19 bases between them. The CDR3 runs to 14 residues. Germline V gene data show CDR1 as MNHNS and CDR2 as SASEGT.

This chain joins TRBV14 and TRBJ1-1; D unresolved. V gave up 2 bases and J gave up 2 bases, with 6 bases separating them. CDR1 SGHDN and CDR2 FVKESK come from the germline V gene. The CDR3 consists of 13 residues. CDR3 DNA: TGTGCCAGCAGCCAAACATACAACACTGAAGCTTTCTTT. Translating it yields CASSQTYNTEAFF. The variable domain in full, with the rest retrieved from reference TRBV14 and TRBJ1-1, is EAGVTQFPSHSVIEKGQTVTLRCDPISGHDNLYWYRRVMGKEIKFLLHFVKESKQDESGMPNNRFLAERTGGTYSTLKVQPAELEDSGVYFCASSQTYNTEAFFGQGTRLTVV.

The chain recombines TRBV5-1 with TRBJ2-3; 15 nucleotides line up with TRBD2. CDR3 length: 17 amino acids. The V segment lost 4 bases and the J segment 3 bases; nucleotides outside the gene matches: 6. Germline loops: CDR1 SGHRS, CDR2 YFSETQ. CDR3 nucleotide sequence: TGCGCCAGCAGCCTGGGACTAGCGGGAGGAGGGACAGATACGCAGTATTTT. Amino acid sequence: CASSLGLAGGGTDTQYF.

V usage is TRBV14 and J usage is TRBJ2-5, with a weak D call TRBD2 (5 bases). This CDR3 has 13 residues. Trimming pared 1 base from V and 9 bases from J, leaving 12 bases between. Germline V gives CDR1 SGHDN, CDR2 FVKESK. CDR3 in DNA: TGTGCCAGCAGCCAAGCTGGAGGAAGGGCCCAGTACTTC. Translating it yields CASSQAGGRAQYF.

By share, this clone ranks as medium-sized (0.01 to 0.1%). CDR3 DNA sequence: TGTGCCTGGAGTGTACCCGGGCAGACAAACACTGAAGCTTTCTTT. Its translation is CAWSVPGQTNTEAFF. The J gene is TRBJ1-1, the V gene TRBV30; D not resolved. The V end lost 0 bases, the J end lost 2 bases, and 13 bases lay between the germline ends. The CDR3 sequence is 15 residues long. The germline gives CDR1 GTSNPN, CDR2 SVGIG (reference sequence). The full variable domain, with the rest looked up from reference TRBV30 and TRBJ1-1, is SQTIHQWPATLVQPVGSPLSLECTVEGTSNPNLYWYRQAAGRGLQLLFYSVGIGQISSEVPQNLSASRPQDRQFILSSKKLLLSDSGFYLCAWSVPGQTNTEAFFGQGTRLTVV.

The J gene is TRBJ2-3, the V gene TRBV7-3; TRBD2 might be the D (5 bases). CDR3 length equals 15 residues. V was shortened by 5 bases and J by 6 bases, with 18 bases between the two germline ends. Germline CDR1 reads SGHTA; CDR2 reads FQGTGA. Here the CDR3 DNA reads TGTGCCAGCAGCCCGGGGTTTGAGATGGGCGATACGCAGTATTTT. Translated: CASSPGFEMGDTQYF.

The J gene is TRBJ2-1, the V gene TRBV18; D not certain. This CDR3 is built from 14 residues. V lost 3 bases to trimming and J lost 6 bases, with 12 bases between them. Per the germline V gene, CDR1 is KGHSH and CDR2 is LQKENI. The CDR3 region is CASSPAQKSNEQFF. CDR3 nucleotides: TGTGCCAGCTCACCCGCTCAGAAGAGCAATGAGCAGTTCTTC. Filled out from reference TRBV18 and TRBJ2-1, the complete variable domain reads NAGVMQNPRHLVRRRGQEARLRCSPMKGHSHVYWYRQLPEEGLKFMVYLQKENIIDESGMPKERFSAEFPKEGPSILRIQQVVRGDSAAYFCASSPAQKSNEQFFGPGTRLTVL.